This T cell receptor beta chain originates from a study of cytomegalovirus exposure and HLA in healthy donors. Overall study results and limits: In an earlier analysis, most TCR beta V segments were productive about 87% or about 30% of the time. It was confirmed in vitro that a few of the CMV-associated chains were specific for CMV antigens. The classifier was said to identify cytomegalovirus status with high specificity and sensitivity.

V was trimmed by 4 bases and J by 1 base, leaving 10 bases between them. Germline CDR1 and CDR2: MGHRA and YSYEKL. The CDR3 is 14 amino acids. The PCR made use of 60 Vbeta and 13 Jbeta primers. Sequencing was performed with immunoSEQ multiplex PCR; in TCRdb, only in-frame clones are kept and a portion is missing. The sample yields 75,000 to 80,000 clones, of which the top ten take up 3.8%. About this clone: Its antigen is undetermined.

The chain combines TRBV4-1 with TRBJ1-2; no reliable D call. The clonotype was recovered from a man between 18 and 35 years old in good health and CMV-seropositive. The sequenced sample was PBMCs. The CDR3 region is CASSLNSGNYGYTF. The CDR3 DNA follows: TGCGCCAGCAGCCTTAACAGCGGTAACTATGGCTACACCTTC.